This T cell receptor (gamma chain) is from a study of Vδ1+ human thymocytes. Germline CDR1 and CDR2: EGSTGY and YDSYTSSV. The CDR3 contains 14 residues. The ends lost 2 bases at V and 0 bases at J; junction bases unmatched: 4. Sequences come from RNA converted to cDNA by reverse transcription. The CDR3 regions were amplified by multiplex PCR from V-gene primers to a constant-region primer. TCRdb re-processed the multiplex PCR reads using CATT. The table shows 8,700 or so gamma-chain clones, with roughly three fifths occurring only once. Study-wide results and caveats: In the thymus, TRG and TRD repertoires looked highly polyclonal with Gaussian CDR3 lengths.

Remarks on this clone: No antigen is known for it.

The sample taken for sequencing was Vdelta1+ gamma-delta thymocytes from the thymus. This sample's subset: FACS-sorted CD3+ TCRalphabeta- TCRVdelta1+ TCRVdelta2- thymocytes. The J gene is TRGJ1 or TRGJ2, the V gene TRGV4. TCRdb offers no J gene call, so here the DNA was matched to germline to obtain one. The TCR sequence derives from a girl under two years old who had congenital heart surgery. The CDR3 DNA is TGTGCCACCTGGGATGTTCCGAATTATTATAAGAAACTCTTT. It encodes CATWDVPNYYKKLF.